This is a list of T cell receptor beta chains from one sample in a study of T cell clones after liver transplantation. The assay was immunoSEQ multiplex PCR, and TCRdb's table has in-frame clones only and misses some. The data show roughly 53,000 clones, 60% to 80% seen once. Sequencing was performed on CD4+ T cells from blood, taken at the 22-month timepoint. The source of these receptors is a human patient who received a liver transplant. Some T cells may originate from the graft donor. Each CDR3 is given with its conserved first and last residue. A D gene is named only where the DNA matches it firmly. Some rows mark clone size as missing; the rest say once, few, many or name a class of expanded clone.

J gene: TRBJ2-3
V gene: TRBV11-3
D gene: TRBD2
clone size: .
CDR3 protein: CASSLGAPGLAGEITDTQYF
CDR3 DNA: TGTGCCAGCAGCTTAGGTGCCCCGGGACTAGCGGGGGAAATCACAGATACGCAGTATTTT

J gene: TRBJ1-1
V gene: TRBV6-1
D gene: .
clone size: .
CDR3 protein: CASSALNTEAFF
CDR3 DNA: TGTGCCAGTTCCGCCCTAAACACTGAAGCTTTCTTT

J gene: TRBJ2-2
V gene: TRBV27
D gene: .
clone size: .
CDR3 protein: CASKRGGDTGELFF
CDR3 DNA: TGTGCCAGCAAACGGGGTGGGGACACCGGGGAGCTGTTTTTT

J gene: TRBJ1-6
V gene: TRBV28
D gene: .
clone size: .
CDR3 protein: CASISARGSPLHF
CDR3 DNA: TGTGCCAGCATCTCCGCCCGGGGGTCACCCCTCCACTTT

J gene: TRBJ2-1
V gene: TRBV11-2
D gene: .
clone size: .
CDR3 protein: CASSLGSGTTYNEQFF
CDR3 DNA: TGTGCCAGCAGCTTAGGTTCCGGGACGACGTACAATGAGCAGTTCTTC

J gene: TRBJ2-3
V gene: TRBV25-1
D gene: .
clone size: once
CDR3 protein: CASSDRTGRGTDTQYF
CDR3 DNA: TGTGCCAGCAGTGACCGGACAGGGAGGGGCACAGATACGCAGTATTTT

J gene: TRBJ1-6
V gene: TRBV10-1
D gene: TRBD1
clone size: few
CDR3 protein: CASSPRQGSPLHF
CDR3 DNA: TGCGCCAGCAGCCCCCGACAGGGCTCACCCCTCCACTTT

J gene: TRBJ2-7
V gene: TRBV29-1
D gene: .
clone size: .
CDR3 protein: CSALDSSYEQYF
CDR3 DNA: TGCAGCGCTCTGGACAGCTCCTACGAGCAGTACTTC

J gene: TRBJ2-7
V gene: TRBV5-1
D gene: TRBD1
clone size: .
CDR3 protein: CASSLLGTAYEQYF
CDR3 DNA: TGCGCCAGCAGCTTGCTCGGGACAGCCTACGAGCAGTACTTC

J gene: TRBJ1-1
V gene: TRBV12-5
D gene: .
clone size: .
CDR3 protein: CASGLVLSREYEAFF
CDR3 DNA: TGTGCTAGTGGTTTGGTATTATCCCGAGAGTATGAAGCTTTCTTT

J gene: TRBJ2-3
V gene: TRBV11-2
D gene: .
clone size: few
CDR3 protein: CASSSTGPLSSSTQYF
CDR3 DNA: TGTGCCAGCAGCTCCACGGGGCCACTTTCGTCTAGTACGCAGTATTTT

J gene: TRBJ2-3
V gene: TRBV27
D gene: TRBD2
clone size: .
CDR3 protein: CASFQRGYTDTQYF
CDR3 DNA: TGTGCCAGCTTCCAGCGGGGGTACACAGATACGCAGTATTTT

J gene: TRBJ2-5
V gene: TRBV5-4
D gene: .
clone size: few
CDR3 protein: CASSPLRGNPETQYF
CDR3 DNA: TGTGCCAGCAGCCCCCTCCGGGGAAACCCAGAGACCCAGTACTTC

J gene: TRBJ2-2
V gene: TRBV19
D gene: .
clone size: few
CDR3 protein: CASSTSGRAELFF
CDR3 DNA: TGTGCCAGTAGTACCTCCGGAAGGGCGGAGCTGTTTTTT

J gene: TRBJ2-7
V gene: TRBV27
D gene: .
clone size: .
CDR3 protein: CASSREGDEQYF
CDR3 DNA: TGTGCCAGCAGCAGGGAGGGGGACGAGCAGTACTTC

J gene: TRBJ2-6
V gene: TRBV19
D gene: .
clone size: .
CDR3 protein: CASSKSFSANVLTF
CDR3 DNA: TGTGCCAGTAGTAAGTCCTTCTCGGCCAACGTCCTGACTTTC

J gene: TRBJ2-1
V gene: TRBV7-9
D gene: TRBD1
clone size: .
CDR3 protein: CASSEGQGVDEQFF
CDR3 DNA: TGTGCCAGCAGCGAGGGACAGGGGGTCGATGAGCAGTTCTTC

J gene: TRBJ1-6
V gene: TRBV6-5
D gene: TRBD1
clone size: .
CDR3 protein: CASSRQGGSPLHF
CDR3 DNA: TGTGCCAGCAGTCGACAGGGGGGTTCACCCCTCCACTTT

J gene: TRBJ2-1
V gene: TRBV7-9
D gene: .
clone size: once
CDR3 protein: CASSSVGNEQFF
CDR3 DNA: TGTGCCAGCAGCTCAGTAGGCAATGAGCAGTTCTTC

J gene: TRBJ1-5
V gene: TRBV21-1
D gene: .
clone size: .
CDR3 protein: CASSKKKGLRQPQHF
CDR3 DNA: TGTGCCAGCAGCAAAAAGAAGGGGCTCCGGCAGCCCCAGCATTTT

J gene: TRBJ2-7
V gene: TRBV5-4
D gene: TRBD2
clone size: .
CDR3 protein: CASSFRSGGAYEQYF
CDR3 DNA: TGTGCCAGCAGCTTTCGAAGCGGGGGGGCCTACGAGCAGTACTTC

J gene: TRBJ1-2
V gene: TRBV14
D gene: .
clone size: many
CDR3 protein: CASSQDANYGYTF
CDR3 DNA: TGTGCCAGCAGCCAAGATGCTAACTATGGCTACACCTTC

J gene: TRBJ2-7
V gene: TRBV27
D gene: .
clone size: .
CDR3 protein: CASSPLGTTYEQYF
CDR3 DNA: TGTGCCAGCAGCCCTTTGGGAACGACCTACGAGCAGTACTTC

J gene: TRBJ1-6
V gene: TRBV21-1
D gene: .
clone size: .
CDR3 protein: CASSPQGASGAGGSPLHF
CDR3 DNA: TGTGCCAGCAGCCCGCAGGGGGCGTCAGGGGCAGGAGGGTCACCCCTCCACTTT

J gene: TRBJ2-1
V gene: TRBV9
D gene: .
clone size: .
CDR3 protein: CASSVDFGSSYNEQFF
CDR3 DNA: TGTGCCAGCAGCGTAGACTTCGGCAGCTCCTACAATGAGCAGTTCTTC

J gene: TRBJ1-6
V gene: TRBV6-1
D gene: .
clone size: .
CDR3 protein: CASSPGWGRDSPLHF
CDR3 DNA: TGTGCCAGCAGTCCCGGTTGGGGAAGAGATTCACCCCTCCACTTT

J gene: TRBJ2-2
V gene: TRBV10-1
D gene: .
clone size: .
CDR3 protein: CASSERGTSPGELFF
CDR3 DNA: TGCGCCAGCAGTGAGAGGGGGACAAGCCCCGGGGAGCTGTTTTTT

J gene: TRBJ2-1
V gene: TRBV28
D gene: .
clone size: .
CDR3 protein: CASSILPGSDNEQFF
CDR3 DNA: TGTGCCAGCAGTATCCTCCCCGGGTCCGACAATGAGCAGTTCTTC

J gene: TRBJ2-7
V gene: TRBV6-6
D gene: TRBD1
clone size: .
CDR3 protein: CASSYRQGRMYPYF
CDR3 DNA: TGTGCCAGCAGTTACAGACAGGGTCGGATGTATCCGTACTTC

J gene: TRBJ2-3
V gene: TRBV4-1
D gene: .
clone size: .
CDR3 protein: CASSQRGAVWDTDTQYF
CDR3 DNA: TGCGCCAGCAGCCAAAGGGGGGCCGTGTGGGATACAGATACGCAGTATTTT

J gene: TRBJ1-2
V gene: TRBV18
D gene: .
clone size: .
CDR3 protein: CASSPLRGANYGYTF
CDR3 DNA: TGTGCCAGCTCACCACTAAGGGGGGCTAACTATGGCTACACCTTC

J gene: TRBJ2-1
V gene: TRBV7-6
D gene: .
clone size: .
CDR3 protein: CASSAGGTGRYNEQFF
CDR3 DNA: TGTGCCAGCAGCGCGGGAGGGACAGGGCGCTACAATGAGCAGTTCTTC

J gene: TRBJ2-2
V gene: TRBV19
D gene: .
clone size: .
CDR3 protein: CASSSSPGMGPGELFF
CDR3 DNA: TGTGCCAGTAGTTCTTCGCCAGGGATGGGCCCCGGGGAGCTGTTTTTT

J gene: TRBJ2-3
V gene: TRBV18
D gene: .
clone size: .
CDR3 protein: CASSIQGTGSTDTQYF
CDR3 DNA: TGTGCCAGCTCCATTCAGGGGACCGGTAGCACAGATACGCAGTATTTT

J gene: TRBJ1-2
V gene: TRBV2
D gene: .
clone size: .
CDR3 protein: CASLPLGRAHYGYTF
CDR3 DNA: TGTGCCAGCCTTCCCCTCGGCAGGGCGCACTATGGCTACACCTTC

J gene: TRBJ2-7
V gene: TRBV5-6
D gene: .
clone size: .
CDR3 protein: CASSPPWLRDTYEQYF
CDR3 DNA: TGTGCCAGCAGCCCCCCATGGTTGAGGGATACCTACGAGCAGTACTTC

J gene: TRBJ1-1
V gene: TRBV6-1
D gene: TRBD1
clone size: .
CDR3 protein: CASTPRQGRTEAFF
CDR3 DNA: TGTGCCAGCACGCCCAGACAGGGCCGCACTGAAGCTTTCTTT

J gene: TRBJ1-2
V gene: TRBV6-6
D gene: .
clone size: .
CDR3 protein: CASSYSPWTYYGYTF
CDR3 DNA: TGTGCCAGCAGTTACTCACCCTGGACTTACTATGGCTACACCTTC

J gene: TRBJ1-5
V gene: TRBV4-2
D gene: .
clone size: .
CDR3 protein: CASRKVADNQPQHF
CDR3 DNA: TGTGCCAGCAGAAAGGTGGCAGACAATCAGCCCCAGCATTTT

J gene: TRBJ2-7
V gene: TRBV19
D gene: TRBD1
clone size: few
CDR3 protein: CASSGSGQGAYEQYF
CDR3 DNA: TGTGCCAGTAGTGGTTCAGGACAGGGGGCCTACGAGCAGTACTTC

J gene: TRBJ2-3
V gene: TRBV7-7
D gene: .
clone size: few
CDR3 protein: CASSLRGWDTQYF
CDR3 DNA: TGTGCTAGCAGCTTAAGGGGGTGGGATACGCAGTATTTT

J gene: TRBJ1-5
V gene: TRBV2
D gene: TRBD1
clone size: .
CDR3 protein: CASRGDRGSQPQHF
CDR3 DNA: TGTGCCAGCAGGGGCGACAGGGGCAGTCAGCCCCAGCATTTT